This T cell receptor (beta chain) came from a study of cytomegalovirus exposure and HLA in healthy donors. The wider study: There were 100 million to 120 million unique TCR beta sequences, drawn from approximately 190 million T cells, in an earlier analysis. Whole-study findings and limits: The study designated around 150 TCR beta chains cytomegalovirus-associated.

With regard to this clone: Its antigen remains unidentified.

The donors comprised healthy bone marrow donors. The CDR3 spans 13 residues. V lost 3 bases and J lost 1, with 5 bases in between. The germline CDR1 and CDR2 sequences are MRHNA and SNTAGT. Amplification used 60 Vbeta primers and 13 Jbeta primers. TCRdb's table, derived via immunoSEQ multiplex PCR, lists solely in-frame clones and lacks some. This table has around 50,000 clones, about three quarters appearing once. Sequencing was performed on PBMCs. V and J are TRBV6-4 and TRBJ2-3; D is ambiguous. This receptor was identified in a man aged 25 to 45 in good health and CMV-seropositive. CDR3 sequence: CASSESGTDTQYF. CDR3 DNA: TGTGCCAGCAGTGAATCGGGCACAGATACGCAGTATTTT.